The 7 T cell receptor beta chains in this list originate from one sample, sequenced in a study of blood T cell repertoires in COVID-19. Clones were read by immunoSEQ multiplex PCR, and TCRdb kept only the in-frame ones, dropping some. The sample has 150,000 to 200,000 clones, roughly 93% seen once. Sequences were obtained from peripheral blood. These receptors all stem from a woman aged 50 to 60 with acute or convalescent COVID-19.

DNA for the CDR3: TGTGCCAGCAGTTATCGGACAGGGTTGGGCTACACCTTC. Its protein is CASSYRTGLGYTF. The gene calls are TRBV28 and TRBJ1-2; 8 bases are a match to TRBD1. Per germline, CDR1 MDHEN and CDR2 SYDVKM. V lost 4 bases to trimming and J lost 8 bases; unmatched junction nucleotides: 6. There are 13 residues in the CDR3.

The CDR3 sequence: CATSDLSIQGGNQPQHF. CDR3 DNA sequence: TGTGCCACCAGTGATCTCAGTATACAGGGGGGCAATCAGCCCCAGCATTTT. The V call is TRBV24-1, the J call TRBJ1-5; TRBD1 agrees at 8 bases. There are 17 residues in the CDR3. CDR1 KGHDR and CDR2 SFDVKD come from the germline V gene. With V trimmed by 3 bases and J by 2 bases, 8 bases remained unmatched.

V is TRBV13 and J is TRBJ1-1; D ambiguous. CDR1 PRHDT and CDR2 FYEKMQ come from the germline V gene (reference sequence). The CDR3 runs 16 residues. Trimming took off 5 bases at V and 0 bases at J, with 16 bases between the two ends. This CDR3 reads CASSPNGEALNTEAFF. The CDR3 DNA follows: TGTGCCAGCAGCCCCAACGGTGAGGCCTTGAACACTGAAGCTTTCTTT.

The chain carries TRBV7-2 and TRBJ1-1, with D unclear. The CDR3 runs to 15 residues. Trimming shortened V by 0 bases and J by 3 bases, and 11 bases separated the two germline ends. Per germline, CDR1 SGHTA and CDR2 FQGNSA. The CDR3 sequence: CASSLARKSYTEAFF. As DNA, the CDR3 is TGTGCCAGCAGCTTAGCGCGGAAATCCTACACTGAAGCTTTCTTT.

The CDR3 DNA is TGTGCCAGCTCCCTACGGACAGGGGGAGTCTACGAGCAGTACTTC. This codes for CASSLRTGGVYEQYF. The J gene is TRBJ2-7, the V gene TRBV18, with TRBD1 matching over 10 bases. The CDR3 is 15 residues long. The germline gives CDR1 KGHSH, CDR2 LQKENI. Germline trimming cut 6 bases from V and 3 bases from J; bases unmatched to any gene: 8.

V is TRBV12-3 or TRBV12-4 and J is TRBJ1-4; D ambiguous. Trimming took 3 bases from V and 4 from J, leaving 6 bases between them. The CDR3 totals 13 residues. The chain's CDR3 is CASSLRLNEKLFF. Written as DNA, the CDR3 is TGTGCCAGCAGTTTGAGACTTAATGAAAAACTGTTTTTT.

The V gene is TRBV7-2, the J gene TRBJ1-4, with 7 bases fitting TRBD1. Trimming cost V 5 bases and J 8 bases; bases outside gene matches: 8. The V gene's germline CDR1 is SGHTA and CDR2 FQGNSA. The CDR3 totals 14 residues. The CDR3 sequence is CASSQSSDREKLFF. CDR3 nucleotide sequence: TGTGCCAGCAGCCAATCGTCGGACAGGGAAAAACTGTTTTTT.